What follows are 5 T cell receptor beta chains derived from one specimen sequenced in a study of Ad26.COV2.S vaccination and SARS-CoV-2 variants. The protocol was immunoSEQ multiplex PCR, while the TCRdb copy is restricted to in-frame clones and leaves out a portion. The sample holds roughly 680,000 clones, roughly 90% seen once. Treatment given: some 20 received Ad26.COV2.S at low or high dose, single or two shots; about 5 received placebo; per-sample allocation not given. All samples were drawn on day 63, counting from the first vaccine or placebo injection. Sequenced here: peripheral blood, sampled in a trial of Ad26.COV2.S vaccine versus placebo. These receptors were taken from a person aged 18 to 59 who received the Ad26.COV2.S COVID-19 vaccine or a placebo.

The chain employs TRBV7-2 and TRBJ1-5, with 12 bases identical to TRBD1. CDR3 length: 15 amino acids. V shed 4 bases and J 7 bases; nucleotides not matched to a gene: 5. Per the germline V gene, CDR1 is SGHTA and CDR2 is FQGNSA. DNA for the CDR3: TGTGCCAGCAGCTGGGGACAGGGGGCAGGGCAGCCCCAGCATTTT. Its translation: CASSWGQGAGQPQHF.

V gene TRBV7-2 combines with J gene TRBJ1-1, with 8 bases that match TRBD1. This CDR3 spans 15 amino acids. Germline V lookup: CDR1 SGHTA, CDR2 FQGNSA. V shed 2 bases and J 0 bases; nucleotides not matched to a gene: 2. CDR3 coding DNA: TGTGCCAGCAGCTTACAGGGGGCCTTGAACACTGAAGCTTTCTTT. Its protein is CASSLQGALNTEAFF.

V gene TRBV3-1 (or the pseudogene TRBV3-2) combines with J gene TRBJ2-1; D gene unclear. The CDR3 contains 17 residues. V was cut by 1 base and J by 3 bases, with 16 bases left in between. The V gene's germline CDR1 is LGHDT and CDR2 YNNKEL (reference sequence). The CDR3 loop reads CASSQGQASMSYNEQFF. Here the CDR3 DNA reads TGTGCCAGCAGCCAAGGTCAGGCATCCATGAGCTACAATGAGCAGTTCTTC.

The rearrangement links TRBV6-2 or TRBV6-3 to TRBJ1-5; D is unclear. Germline loops: CDR1 MNHEY, CDR2 SVGEGT. The CDR3 contains 15 residues. With 0 bases removed from V and 0 bases from J, the gap between germline ends came to 6 bases. In DNA, the CDR3 is TGTGCCAGCAGTTACTCTGGAAATAGCAATCAGCCCCAGCATTTT. Its translation is CASSYSGNSNQPQHF.

V gene TRBV18 combines with J gene TRBJ2-1; unclear D gene. V shed 0 bases and J shed 6 bases, with 6 bases lying between them. The CDR3 length is 13 residues. CDR1 is KGHSH and CDR2 is LQKENI in the germline V gene. The CDR3 DNA sequence: TGTGCCAGCTCACCACCGGCTCTCAATGAGCAGTTCTTC. Its protein is CASSPPALNEQFF. The whole variable domain, filled in from reference TRBV18 and TRBJ2-1, reads NAGVMQNPRHLVRRRGQEARLRCSPMKGHSHVYWYRQLPEEGLKFMVYLQKENIIDESGMPKERFSAEFPKEGPSILRIQQVVRGDSAAYFCASSPPALNEQFFGPGTRLTVL.